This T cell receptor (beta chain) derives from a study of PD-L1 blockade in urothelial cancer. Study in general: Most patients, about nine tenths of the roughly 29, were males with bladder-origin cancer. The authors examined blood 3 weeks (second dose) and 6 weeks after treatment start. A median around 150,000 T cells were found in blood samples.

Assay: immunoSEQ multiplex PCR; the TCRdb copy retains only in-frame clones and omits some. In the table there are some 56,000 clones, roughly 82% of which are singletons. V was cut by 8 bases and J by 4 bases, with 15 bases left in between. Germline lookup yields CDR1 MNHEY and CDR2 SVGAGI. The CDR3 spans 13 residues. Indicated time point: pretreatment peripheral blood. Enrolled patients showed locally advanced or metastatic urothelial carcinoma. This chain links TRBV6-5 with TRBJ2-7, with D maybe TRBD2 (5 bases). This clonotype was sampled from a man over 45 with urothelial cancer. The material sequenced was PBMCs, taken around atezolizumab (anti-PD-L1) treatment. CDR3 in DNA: TGTGCCAGCTCCCCGCGCGGGCTGTACGAGCAGTACTTC. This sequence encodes CASSPRGLYEQYF.